The T cell receptor beta chain under discussion was sequenced for a study of blood T cell repertoires in COVID-19. Clones were read by immunoSEQ multiplex PCR, and TCRdb kept only the in-frame ones, dropping some. The sample has just over 300,000 clones; 86% are singletons. The V gene lost 4 bases and the J gene lost 3 bases, with 17 bases spanning the gap. In germline, CDR1 is SGHNT, CDR2 YYREEE (reference sequence). The CDR3 sequence is 15 residues long. The cohort comprised adults aged 18 to 89 years residing in under 30 US areas. Self-reported history from a screening survey and questionnaire set each donor's cohort.

Sequencing input: PBMCs or T cells enriched from blood (not recorded which). V usage is TRBV5-4 and J usage is TRBJ2-7; the D gene is possibly TRBD1 (5 bases). The TCR sequence derives from a man under 40 who had recovered from COVID-19. The CDR3 coding sequence is TGTGCCAGCAGCCCTTCGACAGCGCCCTACTACGAGCAGTACTTC. Translating it yields CASSPSTAPYYEQYF. The full variable domain, in which reference TRBV5-4 and TRBJ2-7 provide the parts outside the CDR3, is ETGVTQSPTHLIKTRGQQVTLRCSSQSGHNTVSWYQQALGQGPQFIFQYYREEENGRGNFPPRFSGLQFPNYSSELNVNALELDDSALYLCASSPSTAPYYEQYFGPGTRLTVT.